The 19 T cell receptor beta chains below were found in one sample sequenced in a study of blood T cells in healthy people across ages. The second PCR ran roughly 6 to 11 cycles with a sample-barcoded 5' primer and J-beta primers. TCRdb redid the calling of the 5' RACE reads with MiXCR, one entry per CDR3 protein. The sample lists around 1.7 million distinct CDR3 sequences; 28% were seen once. The sample consisted of blood. The receptors stem from a woman younger than 45 in good health.

This clonotype occurred many times. The gene calls are TRBV6-5 and TRBJ2-5; D possibly matches TRBD1 or TRBD2 (6 bases each). V lost 5 bases to trimming and J lost 4 bases, with 17 bases between them. The CDR3 consists of 15 residues. Per germline, CDR1 MNHEY and CDR2 SVGAGI. The CDR3 coding sequence is TGTGCCAGCAGTGCACTGGGGGCGGAGGGAGAGACCCAGTACTTC. It yields the protein CASSALGAEGETQYF.

A note on this clonotype: A much larger clone lies a single base off, so this may be a read error. V is TRBV12-3 or TRBV12-4 and J is TRBJ1-2; unclear D gene. CDR3 length: 13 residues. In DNA, the CDR3 is TGTGCCAGCAGTTTAGCCGTCAGGTCTGGCCACACCTTC. Encoded protein: CASSLAVRSGHTF.

V usage is TRBV9 and J usage is TRBJ2-2, with D possibly being TRBD1 (9 bases). Germline CDR1 reads SGDLS; CDR2 reads YYNGEE. V was trimmed by 3 bases and J by 3 bases, leaving 15 bases between them. CDR3 length: 16 amino acids. The CDR3 DNA follows: TGTGCCAGCAGCGCGGGAGGGACAGGGTACACCGGGGAGCTGTTTTTT. This codes for CASSAGGTGYTGELFF. Full variable domain (remainder filled in from reference TRBV9 and TRBJ2-2): DSGVTQTPKHLITATGQRVTLRCSPRSGDLSVYWYQQSLDQGLQFLIQYYNGEERAKGNILERFSAQQFPDLHSELNLSSLELGDSALYFCASSAGGTGYTGELFFGEGSRLTVL.

The CDR3 DNA reads TGCAGTGCCCCCGTTGCGAGGGACAGGGGGGTGGAGCAGTACTTC. This encodes CSAPVARDRGVEQYF. This rearrangement joins TRBV20-1 to TRBJ2-4; 11 nucleotides match TRBD1. Germline trimming cut 6 bases from V and 13 bases from J; bases unmatched to any gene: 17. Germline CDR1 DFQATT, CDR2 SNEGSKA (reference sequence). This CDR3 contains 15 residues.

V gene TRBV4-1 combines with J gene TRBJ2-2, with D perhaps TRBD1 (6 bases). The CDR3 extends over 14 amino acids. V was pared by 6 bases and J by 4 bases, with 12 bases between. Germline CDR1 and CDR2: MGHRA and YSYEKL. The CDR3 here is CASRLQGATGELFF. Here the CDR3 DNA reads TGCGCCAGCAGGTTACAGGGAGCCACCGGGGAGCTGTTTTTT.

The rearrangement links TRBV2 to TRBJ1-2; no reliable D call. This CDR3 contains 14 residues. The germline CDR1 and CDR2 sequences are SNHLY and FYNNEI. With 3 bases removed from V and 5 bases from J, the gap between germline ends came to 13 bases. The CDR3 reads CASSDFGLGYGYTF. The DNA for the CDR3 is TGTGCCAGCAGTGATTTCGGGCTAGGGTATGGCTACACCTTC.

As for this clonotype: This may arise from a read error, as a much more abundant clone is one base away. The genes are TRBV20-1 and TRBJ2-3; 7 bases fit TRBD2. Germline V gives CDR1 DFQATT, CDR2 SNEGSKA (reference sequence). This CDR3 has 16 amino acids. The V segment lost 0 bases and the J segment 0 bases; nucleotides outside the gene matches: 6. DNA for the CDR3: TGCAGTGCTAGAGATTTTCTAGCGGATAGCACAGATACGCAGTATTTT. Its protein product is CSARDFLADSTDTQYF.

About this clonotype: This may come from a read error, since a much larger clone is one base off. This chain connects TRBV7-6 to TRBJ1-2, with TRBD1 matching over 8 bases. Germline V gene data show CDR1 as SGHVS and CDR2 as FNYEAQ. The CDR3 is 14 amino acids. The CDR3 nucleotides read TGTGTCAGCAGCACAATACAGGGGGACTATGGCTACACCTTC. Encoded protein: CVSSTIQGDYGYTF.

There are a few counts of this clonotype. The rearrangement joins TRBV28 to TRBJ1-5; weak D call: TRBD1 (6 bases). Germline CDR1 reads MDHEN; CDR2 reads SYDVKM. This CDR3 is 18 amino acids long. V dropped 7 bases and J dropped 3 bases, with 25 bases sitting between them. CDR3: CASTPDPHTGSYNQPQHF. Written as DNA, the CDR3 is TGTGCCAGCACCCCCGATCCACATACAGGGAGTTACAATCAGCCCCAGCATTTT.

This chain connects TRBV5-1 to TRBJ1-4; possible D gene TRBD1, 6 bases. The germline V gene encodes CDR1 SGHRS and CDR2 YFSETQ. The CDR3 is 16 amino acids. With 4 bases removed from V and 6 bases from J, the gap between germline ends came to 19 bases. DNA of the CDR3: TGCGCCAGCAGCCGACGACAGGCCGGAGGGGATGAAAAACTGTTTTTT. Protein: CASSRRQAGGDEKLFF.

This clonotype was counted a single time. Relative to the germline gene, one junction end is altered; a read error may explain this. V and J are TRBV12-3 or TRBV12-4 and TRBJ2-3, with 8 bases identical to TRBD2. The CDR3 is made up of 16 amino acids. This CDR3 reads CASRLASGHSTDAQYF. The CDR3, as DNA: TGTGCCAGCAGGTTAGCTAGCGGGCATAGCACAGATGCGCAGTATTTT.

The chain is built from TRBV12-3 or TRBV12-4 and TRBJ1-2, with TRBD1 identical over 9 bases. The J segment lost 4 bases and the V segment lost 6 bases, leaving 6 bases of the junction unmatched. This CDR3 contains 14 residues. The DNA of the CDR3 is TGTGCCAGCAGACCAAGACAGGGGGGCTATGGCTACACCTTC. Protein: CASRPRQGGYGYTF.

The genes are TRBV5-6 and TRBJ1-4; TRBD1 aligns across 8 bases. The V gene's germline CDR1 is SGHDT and CDR2 YYEEEE. V lost 2 bases and J lost 2; bases outside the gene matches: 2. This CDR3 region has 15 residues. This CDR3 is CASSFRDRTNEKLFF. The CDR3 bases are TGTGCCAGCAGCTTCCGGGACAGGACTAATGAAAAACTGTTTTTT.

This clonotype was recorded a few times. The chain has TRBV14 and TRBJ2-5, with TRBD2 matching 10 bases. The V gene's germline CDR1 is SGHDN and CDR2 FVKESK. This CDR3 comprises 15 residues. The V segment lost 6 bases and the J segment 5 bases; nucleotides outside the gene matches: 9. In DNA, the CDR3 is TGTGCCAGCAGTTCCGAGCGGGGGGGCCGTGAGACCCAGTACTTC. This codes for CASSSERGGRETQYF.

This clonotype was seen many times. This rearrangement joins TRBV7-9 to TRBJ2-3, with a possible D match to TRBD2 (6 bases). In germline, CDR1 is SEHNR, CDR2 FQNEAQ (reference sequence). Trimming cost V 5 bases and J 5 bases, with 11 bases left between them. This CDR3 spans 13 amino acids. In nucleotides, the CDR3 is TGTGCCAGCAGCACGACTAGAGGAGATACGCAGTATTTT. Translating gives CASSTTRGDTQYF.

There are many counts of this clonotype. The genes are TRBV29-1 and TRBJ2-7, with D perhaps TRBD1 or TRBD2 (7 bases each). This CDR3 is 12 amino acids long. Germline loops: CDR1 SQVTM, CDR2 ANQGSEA. The V and J ends lost 8 bases and 7 bases respectively, with 18 bases between them. Here the CDR3 DNA reads TGCAGCTGCGGGGAGGGGGCAAGTGAGCAGTACTTC. As protein: CSCGEGASEQYF.

The chain is built from TRBV4-2 and TRBJ2-1, with 10 bases lining up with TRBD2. CDR1 and CDR2 (germline): LGHNA, YNFKEQ. This CDR3 region has 19 residues. V lost 1 base, J lost 9 bases, and 18 bases stayed unmatched. This CDR3 is CASSQVIKRGGNGVAEQFF. In nucleotides, the CDR3 is TGTGCCAGCAGCCAAGTGATCAAGCGGGGGGGCAATGGGGTGGCTGAGCAGTTCTTC.

The V and J genes are TRBV5-1 and TRBJ2-7, with 9 positions matching TRBD2. Per the germline V gene, CDR1 is SGHRS and CDR2 is YFSETQ. The J segment lost 5 bases and the V segment lost 3 bases, leaving 9 bases of the junction unmatched. The CDR3 spans 15 residues. CDR3 amino acids: CASSYPGTSRHEQYF. The CDR3, as DNA: TGCGCCAGCAGCTATCCCGGGACTAGCCGCCACGAGCAGTACTTC. The full variable domain, rest sourced from reference TRBV5-1 and TRBJ2-7, is KAGVTQTPRYLIKTRGQQVTLSCSPISGHRSVSWYQQTPGQGLQFLFEYFSETQRNKGNFPGRFSGRQFSNSRSEMNVSTLELGDSALYLCASSYPGTSRHEQYFGPGTRLTVT.

The rearrangement joins TRBV12-3 or TRBV12-4 to TRBJ1-6; TRBD1 might be the D (6 bases). The CDR3 is 14 amino acids. The V gene lost 6 bases and the J gene lost 6 bases, with 12 bases spanning the gap. DNA of the CDR3: TGTGCCAGCAGCCGGGACACGGGTAATTCACCCCTCCACTTT. Its translation: CASSRDTGNSPLHF.